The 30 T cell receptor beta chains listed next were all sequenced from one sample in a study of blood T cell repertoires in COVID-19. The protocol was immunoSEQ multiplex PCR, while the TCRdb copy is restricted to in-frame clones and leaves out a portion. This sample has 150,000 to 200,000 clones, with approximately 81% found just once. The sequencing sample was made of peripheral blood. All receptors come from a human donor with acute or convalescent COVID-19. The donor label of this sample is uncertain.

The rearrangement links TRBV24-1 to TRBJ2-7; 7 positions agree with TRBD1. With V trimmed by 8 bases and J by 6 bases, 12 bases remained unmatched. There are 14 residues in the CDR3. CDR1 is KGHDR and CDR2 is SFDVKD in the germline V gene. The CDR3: CATTTGAPSCEQYF. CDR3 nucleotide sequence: TGTGCCACCACCACAGGGGCCCCTAGTTGCGAGCAGTACTTC.

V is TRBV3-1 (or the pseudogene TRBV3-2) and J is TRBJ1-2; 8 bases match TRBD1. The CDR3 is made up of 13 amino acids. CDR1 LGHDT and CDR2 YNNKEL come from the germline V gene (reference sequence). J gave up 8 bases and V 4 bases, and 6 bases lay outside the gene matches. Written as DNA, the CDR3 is TGTGCCAGCAGCCCCGGACAGGGAGGAGGCTACACCTTC. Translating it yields CASSPGQGGGYTF.

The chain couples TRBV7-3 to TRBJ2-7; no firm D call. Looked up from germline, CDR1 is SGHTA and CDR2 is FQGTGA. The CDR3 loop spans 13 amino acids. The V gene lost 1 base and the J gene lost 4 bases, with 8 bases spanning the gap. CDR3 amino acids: CASSLNPRYEQYF. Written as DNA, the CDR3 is TGTGCCAGCAGCTTAAATCCTCGTTACGAGCAGTACTTC. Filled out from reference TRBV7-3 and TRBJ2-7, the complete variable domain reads GAGVSQTPSNKVTEKGKYVELRCDPISGHTALYWYRQSLGQGPEFLIYFQGTGAADDSGLPNDRFFAVRPEGSVSTLKIQRTERGDSAVYLCASSLNPRYEQYFGPGTRLTVT.

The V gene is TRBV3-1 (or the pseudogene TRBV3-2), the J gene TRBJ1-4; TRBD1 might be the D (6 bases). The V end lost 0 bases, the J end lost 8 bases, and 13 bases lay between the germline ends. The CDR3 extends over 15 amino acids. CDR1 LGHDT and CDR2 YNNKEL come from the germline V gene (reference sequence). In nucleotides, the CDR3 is TGTGCCAGCAGCCAAGATTGGCAGAGGGGGGAAAAACTGTTTTTT. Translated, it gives CASSQDWQRGEKLFF.

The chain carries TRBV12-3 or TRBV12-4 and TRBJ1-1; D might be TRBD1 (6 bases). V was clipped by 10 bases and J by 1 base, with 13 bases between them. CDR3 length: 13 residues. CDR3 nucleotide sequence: TGTGCCACCCGCTCGACAGGGAACACTGAAGCTTTCTTT. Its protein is CATRSTGNTEAFF.

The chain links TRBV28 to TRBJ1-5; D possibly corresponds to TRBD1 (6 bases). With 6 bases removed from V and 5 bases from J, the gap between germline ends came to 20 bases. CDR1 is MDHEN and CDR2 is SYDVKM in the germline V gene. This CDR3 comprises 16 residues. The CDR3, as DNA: TGTGCCAGCAGCCGTGACAGGAGTCCGGTGGATCAGCCCCAGCATTTT. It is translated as CASSRDRSPVDQPQHF.

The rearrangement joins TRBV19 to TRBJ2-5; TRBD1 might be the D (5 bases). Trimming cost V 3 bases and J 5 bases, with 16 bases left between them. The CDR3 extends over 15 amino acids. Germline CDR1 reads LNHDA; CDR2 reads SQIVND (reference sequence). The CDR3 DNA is TGTGCCAGTAGTATCTTAGGGGCCGGTATGGAGACCCAGTACTTC. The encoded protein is CASSILGAGMETQYF.

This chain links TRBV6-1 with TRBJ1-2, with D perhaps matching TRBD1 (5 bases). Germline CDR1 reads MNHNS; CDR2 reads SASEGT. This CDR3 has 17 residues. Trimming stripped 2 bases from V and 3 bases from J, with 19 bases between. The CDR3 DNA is TGTGCCAGCAGTGAATCCTTGAGGAGGGGAGGGGACTATGGCTACACCTTC. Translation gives CASSESLRRGGDYGYTF.

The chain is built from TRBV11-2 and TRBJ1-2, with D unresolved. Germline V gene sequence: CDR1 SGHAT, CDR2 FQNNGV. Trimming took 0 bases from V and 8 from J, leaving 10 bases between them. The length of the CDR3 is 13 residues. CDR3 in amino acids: CASSLDHVGGYTF. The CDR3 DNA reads TGTGCCAGCAGCTTAGATCACGTCGGGGGCTACACCTTC. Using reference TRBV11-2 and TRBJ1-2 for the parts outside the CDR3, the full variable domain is EAGVAQSPRYKIIEKRQSVAFWCNPISGHATLYWYQQILGQGPKLLIQFQNNGVVDDSQLPKDRFSAERLKGVDSTLKIQPAKLEDSAVYLCASSLDHVGGYTFGSGTRLTVV.

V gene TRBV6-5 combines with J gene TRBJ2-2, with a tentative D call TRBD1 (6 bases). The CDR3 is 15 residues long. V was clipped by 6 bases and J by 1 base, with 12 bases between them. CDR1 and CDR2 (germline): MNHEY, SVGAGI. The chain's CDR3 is CASRTGTLNTGELFF. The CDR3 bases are TGTGCCAGCAGGACCGGGACATTGAACACCGGGGAGCTGTTTTTT.

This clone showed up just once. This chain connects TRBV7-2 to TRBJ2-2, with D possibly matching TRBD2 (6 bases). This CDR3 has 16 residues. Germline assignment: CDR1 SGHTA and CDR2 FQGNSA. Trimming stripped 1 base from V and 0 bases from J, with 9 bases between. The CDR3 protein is CASSLDLASNTGELFF. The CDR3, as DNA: TGTGCCAGCAGCTTAGATCTAGCGTCGAACACCGGGGAGCTGTTTTTT.

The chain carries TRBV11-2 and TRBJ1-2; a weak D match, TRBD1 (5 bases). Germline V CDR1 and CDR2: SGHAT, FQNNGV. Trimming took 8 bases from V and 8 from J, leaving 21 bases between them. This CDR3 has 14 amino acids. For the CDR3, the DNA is TGTGCCAGCCGGTATCCGGGCAGGGCGGGAGGCTACACCTTC. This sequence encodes CASRYPGRAGGYTF. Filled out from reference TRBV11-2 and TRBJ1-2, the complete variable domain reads EAGVAQSPRYKIIEKRQSVAFWCNPISGHATLYWYQQILGQGPKLLIQFQNNGVVDDSQLPKDRFSAERLKGVDSTLKIQPAKLEDSAVYLCASRYPGRAGGYTFGSGTRLTVV.

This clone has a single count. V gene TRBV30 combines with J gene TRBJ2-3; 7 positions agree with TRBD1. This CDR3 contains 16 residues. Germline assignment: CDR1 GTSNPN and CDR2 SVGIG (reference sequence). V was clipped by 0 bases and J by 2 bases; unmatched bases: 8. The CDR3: CAWSVTGASYTDTQYF. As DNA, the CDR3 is TGTGCCTGGAGTGTTACAGGGGCCTCTTACACAGATACGCAGTATTTT.

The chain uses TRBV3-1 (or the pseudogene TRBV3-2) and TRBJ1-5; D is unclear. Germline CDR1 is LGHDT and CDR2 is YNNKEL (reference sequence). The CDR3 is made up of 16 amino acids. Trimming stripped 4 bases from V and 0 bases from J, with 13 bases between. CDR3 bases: TGTGCCAGCAGCCTAACCCACAATTATAGCAATCAGCCCCAGCATTTT. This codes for CASSLTHNYSNQPQHF.

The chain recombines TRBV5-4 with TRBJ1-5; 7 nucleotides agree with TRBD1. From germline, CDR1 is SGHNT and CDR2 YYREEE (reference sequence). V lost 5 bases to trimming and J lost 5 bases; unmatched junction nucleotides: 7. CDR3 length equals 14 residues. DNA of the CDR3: TGTGCCAGCAGTTTAAACAGGGGAGATCAGCCCCAGCATTTT. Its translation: CASSLNRGDQPQHF. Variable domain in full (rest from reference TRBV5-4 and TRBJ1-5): ETGVTQSPTHLIKTRGQQVTLRCSSQSGHNTVSWYQQALGQGPQFIFQYYREEENGRGNFPPRFSGLQFPNYSSELNVNALELDDSALYLCASSLNRGDQPQHFGDGTRLSIL.

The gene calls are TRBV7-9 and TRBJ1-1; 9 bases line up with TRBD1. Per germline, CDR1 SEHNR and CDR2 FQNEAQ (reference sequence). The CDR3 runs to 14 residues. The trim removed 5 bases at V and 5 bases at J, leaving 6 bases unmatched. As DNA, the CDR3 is TGTGCCAGCAGCCAGGGACAGGGAAAAACTGAAGCTTTCTTT. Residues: CASSQGQGKTEAFF. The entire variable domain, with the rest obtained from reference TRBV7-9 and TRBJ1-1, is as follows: DTGVSQNPRHKITKRGQNVTFRCDPISEHNRLYWYRQTLGQGPEFLTYFQNEAQLEKSRLLSDRFSAERPKGSFSTLEIQRTEQGDSAMYLCASSQGQGKTEAFFGQGTRLTVV.

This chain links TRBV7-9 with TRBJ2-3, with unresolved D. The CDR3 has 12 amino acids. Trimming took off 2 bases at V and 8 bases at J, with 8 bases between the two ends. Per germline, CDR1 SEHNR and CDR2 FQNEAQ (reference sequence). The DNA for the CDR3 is TGTGCCAGCAGCTTATCTGAGCGTACGCAGTATTTT. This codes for CASSLSERTQYF.

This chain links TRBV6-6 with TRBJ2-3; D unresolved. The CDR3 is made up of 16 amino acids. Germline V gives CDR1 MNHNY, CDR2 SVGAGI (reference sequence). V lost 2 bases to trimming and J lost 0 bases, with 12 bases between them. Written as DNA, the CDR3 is TGTGCCAGCAGTTACGAGGTCCTCACTAGCACAGATACGCAGTATTTT. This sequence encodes CASSYEVLTSTDTQYF.

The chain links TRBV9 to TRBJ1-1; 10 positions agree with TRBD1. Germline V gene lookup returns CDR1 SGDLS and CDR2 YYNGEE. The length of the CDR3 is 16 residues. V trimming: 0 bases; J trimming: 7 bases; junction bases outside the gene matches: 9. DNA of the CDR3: TGTGCCAGCAGCGTAGACCCGGACAGGGGGAAGGATGAAGCTTTCTTT. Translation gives CASSVDPDRGKDEAFF.

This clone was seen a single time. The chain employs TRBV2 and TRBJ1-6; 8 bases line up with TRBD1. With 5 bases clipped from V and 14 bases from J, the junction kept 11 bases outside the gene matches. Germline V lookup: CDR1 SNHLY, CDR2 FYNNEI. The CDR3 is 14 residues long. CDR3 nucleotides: TGTGCCAGCAGTACAACAGGGGGGTCGTCGGCCCTCCACTTT. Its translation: CASSTTGGSSALHF.

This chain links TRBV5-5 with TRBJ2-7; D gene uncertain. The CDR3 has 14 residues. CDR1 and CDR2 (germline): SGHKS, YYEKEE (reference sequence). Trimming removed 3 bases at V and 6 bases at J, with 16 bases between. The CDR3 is CASSSPFTVFEQYF. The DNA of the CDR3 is TGTGCCAGCAGCTCGCCTTTCACAGTATTCGAGCAGTACTTC.

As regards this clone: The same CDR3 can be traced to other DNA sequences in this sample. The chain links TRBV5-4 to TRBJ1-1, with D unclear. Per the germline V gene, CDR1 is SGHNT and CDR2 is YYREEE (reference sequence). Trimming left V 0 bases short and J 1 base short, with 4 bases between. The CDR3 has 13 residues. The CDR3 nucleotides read TGTGCCAGCAGCTTGGAGAGGAACACTGAAGCTTTCTTT. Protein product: CASSLERNTEAFF.

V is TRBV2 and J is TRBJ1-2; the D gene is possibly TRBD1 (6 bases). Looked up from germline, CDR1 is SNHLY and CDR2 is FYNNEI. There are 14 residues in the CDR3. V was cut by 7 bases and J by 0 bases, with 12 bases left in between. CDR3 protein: CASMDRKTNYGYTF. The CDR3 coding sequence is TGTGCCAGCATGGACAGAAAAACTAACTATGGCTACACCTTC.

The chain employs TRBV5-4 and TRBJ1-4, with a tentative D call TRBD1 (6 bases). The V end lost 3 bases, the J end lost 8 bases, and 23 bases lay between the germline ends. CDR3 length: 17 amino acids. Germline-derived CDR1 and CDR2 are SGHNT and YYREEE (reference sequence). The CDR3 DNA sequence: TGTGCCAGCAGCTCCCAAGGGGGTGGCAGGGTAGGGGAAAAACTGTTTTTT. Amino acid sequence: CASSSQGGGRVGEKLFF.

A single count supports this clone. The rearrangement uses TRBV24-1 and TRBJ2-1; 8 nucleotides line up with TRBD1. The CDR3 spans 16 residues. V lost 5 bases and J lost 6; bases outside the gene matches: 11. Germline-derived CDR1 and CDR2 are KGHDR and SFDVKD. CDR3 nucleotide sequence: TGTGCCACCAGTGGTAGGGGGACAGGCTTTTCCAATGAGCAGTTCTTC. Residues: CATSGRGTGFSNEQFF.

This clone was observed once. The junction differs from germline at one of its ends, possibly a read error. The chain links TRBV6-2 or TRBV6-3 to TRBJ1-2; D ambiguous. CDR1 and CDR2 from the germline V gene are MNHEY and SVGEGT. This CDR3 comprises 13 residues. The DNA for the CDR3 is TGTGCCGGCAGCCCCCTACGAGGATTTGGCTACACCTTC. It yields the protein CAGSPLRGFGYTF.

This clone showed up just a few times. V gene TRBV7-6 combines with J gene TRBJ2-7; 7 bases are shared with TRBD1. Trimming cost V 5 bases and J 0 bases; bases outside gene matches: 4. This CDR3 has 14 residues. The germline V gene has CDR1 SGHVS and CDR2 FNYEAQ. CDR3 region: CASSDRDSSYEQYF. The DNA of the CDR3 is TGTGCCAGCAGCGACCGGGACAGCTCCTACGAGCAGTACTTC.

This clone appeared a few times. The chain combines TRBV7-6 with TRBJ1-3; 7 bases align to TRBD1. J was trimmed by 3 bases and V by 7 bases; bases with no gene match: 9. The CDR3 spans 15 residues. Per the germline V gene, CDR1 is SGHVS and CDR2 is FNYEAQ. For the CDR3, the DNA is TGTGCCAGCAACCTATCGACAGGGAATGGAAACACCATATATTTT. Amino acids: CASNLSTGNGNTIYF. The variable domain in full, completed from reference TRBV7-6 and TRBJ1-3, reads GAGVSQSPRYKVTKRGQDVALRCDPISGHVSLYWYRQALGQGPEFLTYFNYEAQQDKSGLPNDRFSAERPEGSISTLTIQRTEQRDSAMYRCASNLSTGNGNTIYFGEGSWLTVV.

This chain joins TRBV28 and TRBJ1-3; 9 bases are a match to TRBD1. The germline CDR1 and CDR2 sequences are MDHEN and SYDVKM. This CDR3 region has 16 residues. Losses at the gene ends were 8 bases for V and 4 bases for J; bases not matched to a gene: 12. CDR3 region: CASCDYRDRVGNTIYF. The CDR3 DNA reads TGTGCCAGCTGCGACTACCGGGACAGGGTCGGAAACACCATATATTTT.

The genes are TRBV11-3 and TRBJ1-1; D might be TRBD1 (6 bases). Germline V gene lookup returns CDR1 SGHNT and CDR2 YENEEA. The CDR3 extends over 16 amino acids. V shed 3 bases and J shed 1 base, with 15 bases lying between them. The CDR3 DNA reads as TGTGCCAGCAGCTTCGTGGGGGGGGCCTCGAACACTGAAGCTTTCTTT. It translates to CASSFVGGASNTEAFF.